Below are 7 T cell receptor beta chains sequenced from a single sample in a study of cytomegalovirus exposure and HLA in healthy donors. Researchers ran the PCR with 60 Vbeta and 13 Jbeta primers. The method was immunoSEQ multiplex PCR; TCRdb's version includes in-frame clones alone and lacks a portion of them. The profile shows over 150,000 clones, 80% of them singletons. The sample taken for sequencing was PBMCs. Receptors were obtained from a man between 18 and 29 years old in good health and CMV-seropositive.

The gene calls are TRBV5-8 and TRBJ1-3; tentatively, D is TRBD1 (5 bases). V was pared by 0 bases and J by 0 bases, with 10 bases between. This CDR3 contains 16 residues. CDR1 SGHTS and CDR2 YDEGEE come from the germline V gene. The CDR3 reads CASSLETVHSGNTIYF. The CDR3 bases are TGTGCCAGCAGCTTGGAGACAGTCCACTCTGGAAACACCATATATTTT.

The chain combines TRBV11-1 with TRBJ2-5, with TRBD1 matching 8 bases. The CDR3 contains 12 residues. CDR1 is SGHAT, CDR2 FQDESV, per germline (reference sequence). Trimming removed 5 bases from V and 5 bases from J; junction bases left unmatched: 1. The CDR3 DNA reads TGTGCCAGCAGCCGACAGGGGGAGACCCAGTACTTC. The encoded protein is CASSRQGETQYF.

The genes are TRBV6-1 and TRBJ2-1; D may be TRBD1 (8 bases). CDR3 length equals 17 residues. Germline V gives CDR1 MNHNS, CDR2 SASEGT. Trimming pared 4 bases from V and 8 bases from J, leaving 24 bases between. Here the CDR3 reads CASSAPGHRQGRDEQFF. The CDR3 DNA reads as TGTGCCAGCAGTGCACCGGGCCACCGACAGGGGAGGGATGAGCAGTTCTTC.

The chain links TRBV11-2 to TRBJ1-1; D is unclear. Trimming shortened V by 1 base and J by 6 bases, and 12 bases separated the two germline ends. The germline V gene has CDR1 SGHAT and CDR2 FQNNGV. This CDR3 spans 14 amino acids. CDR3 region: CASSLAFGVPEAFF. CDR3 sequence (DNA): TGTGCCAGCAGCTTAGCGTTCGGGGTGCCTGAAGCTTTCTTT.

This chain links TRBV10-3 with TRBJ1-1; TRBD1 matches at 10 bases. This CDR3 spans 15 amino acids. Trimming cost V 3 bases and J 10 bases; bases outside gene matches: 11. Germline V gene data show CDR1 as ENHRY and CDR2 as SYGVKD. The CDR3 region is CAISDRGQGGLRAFF. Written as DNA, the CDR3 is TGTGCCATCAGTGATCGCGGACAGGGGGGGCTTCGAGCTTTCTTT.

The genes are TRBV2 and TRBJ2-7; D ambiguous. Deletions cut 7 bases from V and 0 bases from J, with 13 bases between. Germline lookup yields CDR1 SNHLY and CDR2 FYNNEI. The CDR3 spans 14 residues. The chain's CDR3 is CASTKTESSYEQYF. As DNA, the CDR3 is TGTGCCAGCACCAAAACAGAAAGCTCCTACGAGCAGTACTTC.

This chain links TRBV6-6 with TRBJ2-2; a weak D match, TRBD1 (6 bases). Trimming pared 7 bases from V and 1 base from J, leaving 16 bases between. Germline V gives CDR1 MNHNY, CDR2 SVGAGI (reference sequence). This CDR3 is 16 amino acids long. CDR3 loop: CASTPLDRRNTGELFF. The CDR3 region has the DNA TGTGCCAGCACCCCCCTGGACAGAAGGAACACCGGGGAGCTGTTTTTT.